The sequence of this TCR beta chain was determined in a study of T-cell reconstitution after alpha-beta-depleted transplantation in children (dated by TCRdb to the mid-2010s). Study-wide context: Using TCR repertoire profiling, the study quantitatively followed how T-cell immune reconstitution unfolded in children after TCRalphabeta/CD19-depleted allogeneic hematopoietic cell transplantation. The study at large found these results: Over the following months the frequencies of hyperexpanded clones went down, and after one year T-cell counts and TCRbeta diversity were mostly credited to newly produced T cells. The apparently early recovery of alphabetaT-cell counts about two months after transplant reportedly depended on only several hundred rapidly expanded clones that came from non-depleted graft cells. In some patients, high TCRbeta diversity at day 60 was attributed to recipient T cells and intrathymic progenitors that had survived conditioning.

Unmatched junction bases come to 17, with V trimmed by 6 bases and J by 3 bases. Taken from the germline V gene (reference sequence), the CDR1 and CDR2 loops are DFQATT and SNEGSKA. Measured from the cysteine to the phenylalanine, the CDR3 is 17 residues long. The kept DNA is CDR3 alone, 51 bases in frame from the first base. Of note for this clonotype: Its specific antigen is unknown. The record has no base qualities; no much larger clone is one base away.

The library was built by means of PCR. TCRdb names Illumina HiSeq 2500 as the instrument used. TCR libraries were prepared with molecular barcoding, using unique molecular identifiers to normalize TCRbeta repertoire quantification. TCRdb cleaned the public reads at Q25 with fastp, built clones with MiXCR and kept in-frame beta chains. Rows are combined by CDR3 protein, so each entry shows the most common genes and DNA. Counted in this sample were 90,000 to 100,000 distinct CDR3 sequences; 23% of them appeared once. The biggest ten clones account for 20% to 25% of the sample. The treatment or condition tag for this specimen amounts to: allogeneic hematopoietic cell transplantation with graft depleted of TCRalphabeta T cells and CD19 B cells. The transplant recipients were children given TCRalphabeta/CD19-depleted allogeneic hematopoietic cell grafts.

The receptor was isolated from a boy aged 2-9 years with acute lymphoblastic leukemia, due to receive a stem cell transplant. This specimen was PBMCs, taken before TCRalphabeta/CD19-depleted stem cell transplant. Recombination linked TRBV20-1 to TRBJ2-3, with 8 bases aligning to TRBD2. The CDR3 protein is CSAPTARTSRLTDTQYF. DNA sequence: TGCAGTGCCCCGACGGCTCGGACTAGCAGATTGACAGATACGCAGTATTTT.